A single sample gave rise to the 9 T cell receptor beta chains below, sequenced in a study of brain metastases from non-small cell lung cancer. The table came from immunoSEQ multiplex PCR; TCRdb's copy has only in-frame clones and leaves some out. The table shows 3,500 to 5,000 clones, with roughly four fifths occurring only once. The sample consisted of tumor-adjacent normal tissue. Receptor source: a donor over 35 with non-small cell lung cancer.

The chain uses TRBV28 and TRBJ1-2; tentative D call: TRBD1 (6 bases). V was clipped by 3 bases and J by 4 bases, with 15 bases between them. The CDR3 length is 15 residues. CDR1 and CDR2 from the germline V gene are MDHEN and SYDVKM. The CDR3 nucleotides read TGTGCCAGCAGTTTTGTCGGGGGGCGCGCCTATGGCTACACCTTC. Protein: CASSFVGGRAYGYTF.

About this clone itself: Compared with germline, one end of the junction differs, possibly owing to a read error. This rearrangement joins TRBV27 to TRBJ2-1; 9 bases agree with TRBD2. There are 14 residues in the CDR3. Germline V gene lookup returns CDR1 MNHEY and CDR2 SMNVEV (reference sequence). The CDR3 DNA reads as TGTACCAGCAGTCCGGGACTAGCTTACAATGAGCAGTTCTTC. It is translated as CTSSPGLAYNEQFF.

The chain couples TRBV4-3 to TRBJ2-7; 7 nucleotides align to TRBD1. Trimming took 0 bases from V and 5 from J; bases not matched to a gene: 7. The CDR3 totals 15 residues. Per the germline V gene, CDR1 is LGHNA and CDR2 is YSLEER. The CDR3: CASSQDRGGADEQYF. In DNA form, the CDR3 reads TGCGCCAGCAGCCAAGATAGAGGGGGCGCCGACGAGCAGTACTTC.

The CDR3, as DNA: TGTGCCAGTAGTCTCGGACAGGGTGAGTTATACGAGCAGTACTTC. Translated, it gives CASSLGQGELYEQYF. The chain employs TRBV19 and TRBJ2-7, with 8 bases that match TRBD1. Unmatched junction bases numbered 10, after V lost 5 bases and J lost 4 bases. Germline-derived CDR1 and CDR2 are LNHDA and SQIVND (reference sequence). This CDR3 has 15 amino acids.

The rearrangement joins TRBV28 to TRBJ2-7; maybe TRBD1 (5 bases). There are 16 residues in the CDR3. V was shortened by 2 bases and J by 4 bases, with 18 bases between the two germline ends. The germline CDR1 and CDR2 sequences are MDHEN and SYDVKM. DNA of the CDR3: TGTGCCAGCAGTTTAGGGGCGTGGGGTGGCGTGTACGAGCAGTACTTC. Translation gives CASSLGAWGGVYEQYF.

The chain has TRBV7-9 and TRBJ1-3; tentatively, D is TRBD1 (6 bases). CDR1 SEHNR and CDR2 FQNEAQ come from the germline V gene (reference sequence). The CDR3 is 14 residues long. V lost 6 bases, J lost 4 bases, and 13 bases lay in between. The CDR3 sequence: CASRPKDSGNTIYF. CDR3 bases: TGTGCCAGCAGACCCAAGGACAGCGGAAACACCATATATTTT.

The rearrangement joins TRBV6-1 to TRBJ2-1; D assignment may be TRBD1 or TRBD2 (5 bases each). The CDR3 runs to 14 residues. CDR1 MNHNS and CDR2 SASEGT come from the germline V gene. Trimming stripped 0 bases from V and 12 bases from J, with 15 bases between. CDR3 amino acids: CASSEARLGVGQFF. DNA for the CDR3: TGTGCCAGCAGTGAAGCGCGGTTGGGGGTAGGGCAGTTCTTC.

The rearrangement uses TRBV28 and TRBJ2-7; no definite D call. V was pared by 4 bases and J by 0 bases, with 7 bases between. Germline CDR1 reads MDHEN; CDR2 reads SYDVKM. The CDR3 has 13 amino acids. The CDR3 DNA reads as TGTGCCAGCAGTTATGGCAGCTCCTACGAGCAGTACTTC. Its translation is CASSYGSSYEQYF. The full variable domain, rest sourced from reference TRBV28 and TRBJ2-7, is DVKVTQSSRYLVKRTGEKVFLECVQDMDHENMFWYRQDPGLGLRLIYFSYDVKMKEKGDIPEGYSVSREKKERFSLILESASTNQTSMYLCASSYGSSYEQYFGPGTRLTVT.

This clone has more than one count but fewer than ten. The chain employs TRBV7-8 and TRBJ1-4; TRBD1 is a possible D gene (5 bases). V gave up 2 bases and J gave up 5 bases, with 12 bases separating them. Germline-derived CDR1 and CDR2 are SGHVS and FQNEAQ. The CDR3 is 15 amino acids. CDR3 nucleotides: TGTGCCAGCAGCTTAACGGAGCAGGGAAATGAAAAACTGTTTTTT. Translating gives CASSLTEQGNEKLFF. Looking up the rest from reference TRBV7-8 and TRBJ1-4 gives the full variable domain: GAGVSQSPRYKVAKRGQDVALRCDPISGHVSLFWYQQALGQGPEFLTYFQNEAQLDKSGLPSDRFFAERPEGSVSTLKIQRTQQEDSAVYLCASSLTEQGNEKLFFGSGTQLSVL.